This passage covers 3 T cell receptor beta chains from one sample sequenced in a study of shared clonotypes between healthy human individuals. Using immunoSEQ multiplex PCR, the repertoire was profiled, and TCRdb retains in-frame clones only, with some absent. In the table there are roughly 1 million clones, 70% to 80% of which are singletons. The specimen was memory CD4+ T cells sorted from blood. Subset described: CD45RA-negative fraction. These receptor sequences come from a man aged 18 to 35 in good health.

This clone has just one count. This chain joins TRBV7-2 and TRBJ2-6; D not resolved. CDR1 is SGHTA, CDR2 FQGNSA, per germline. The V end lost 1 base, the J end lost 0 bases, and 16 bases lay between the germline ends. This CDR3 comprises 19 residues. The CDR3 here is CASSLVAPDPLSGANVLTF. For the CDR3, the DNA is TGTGCCAGCAGCTTAGTCGCCCCAGACCCCCTCTCTGGGGCCAACGTCCTGACTTTC.

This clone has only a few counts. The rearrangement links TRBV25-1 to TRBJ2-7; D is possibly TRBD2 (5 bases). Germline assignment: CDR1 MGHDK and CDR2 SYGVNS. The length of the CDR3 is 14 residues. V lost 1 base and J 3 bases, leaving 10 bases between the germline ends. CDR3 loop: CASSELVGDYEQYF. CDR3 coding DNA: TGTGCCAGCAGTGAATTGGTGGGAGACTACGAGCAGTACTTC.

The CDR3 loop reads CASSLGGRAPDTQYF. The DNA for the CDR3 is TGTGCCAGCAGTTTGGGAGGTAGGGCCCCTGATACGCAGTATTTT. The V gene is TRBV27, the J gene TRBJ2-3; tentatively, D is TRBD2 (6 bases). Between the trimmed V and J ends, which lost 3 bases and 6 bases, there was a span of 16 bases. Germline V CDR1 and CDR2: MNHEY, SMNVEV (reference sequence). The CDR3 length is 15 residues.